This T cell receptor beta chain came from a study of monozygotic twins with inflammatory bowel disease. The CDR3 sequence is 18 residues long. Germline V CDR1 and CDR2: SGHVS, FNYEAQ. TCRdb reprocessed the 5' RACE reads; each CDR3 protein has one entry and no DNA is given. Its listing shows around 150,000 distinct CDR3 sequences. Sequenced: blood. The TCR sequence derives from a human donor with ulcerative colitis or Crohn's disease, or a healthy co-twin of an affected twin (not recorded which). The rearrangement joins TRBV7-6 to TRBJ1-4; the D gene TCRdb calls, TRBD1, cannot be checked with no DNA. The CDR3: CASSLARLGRKTNEKLFF.